Listed here are 32 T cell receptor beta chains from one sample, sequenced in a study of human CD8 memory T cell subsets. Generation of TCR beta libraries used UMI-labeled 5' RACE. TCRdb called the 5' RACE reads again in MiXCR, with one record for every CDR3 protein. The profile covers roughly 8,000 distinct CDR3 sequences, with 3.9% appearing a single time and 35% to 40% taken by the ten largest. The specimen was CD8+ T cells from PBMCs. These receptor sequences come from a human donor in good health.

About this clonotype itself: Being one base from a much bigger clone, this may be a read error. The rearrangement joins TRBV30 to TRBJ2-2, with D hard to call. Germline V CDR1 and CDR2: GTSNPN, SVGIG (reference sequence). V was cut by 5 bases and J by 4 bases, with 2 bases left in between. This CDR3 has 10 residues. The CDR3 coding sequence is TGTGCCTGGGCCACCGGGGAGCTGTTTTTT. Its translation is CAWATGELFF.

In its sample, this clonotype was seen many times. The J gene is TRBJ2-3, the V gene TRBV5-6; no reliable D call. The CDR3 is 16 residues long. The germline V gene has CDR1 SGHDT and CDR2 YYEEEE. Trimming removed 4 bases at V and 0 bases at J, with 15 bases between. This CDR3 is CASSLDPSSSTDTQYF. The DNA of the CDR3 is TGTGCCAGCAGCCTAGACCCTTCATCTAGCACAGATACGCAGTATTTT.

The V gene is TRBV20-1, the J gene TRBJ2-1, with 7 bases fitting TRBD2. Germline V gene sequence: CDR1 DFQATT, CDR2 SNEGSKA (reference sequence). The CDR3 consists of 16 residues. V gave up 4 bases and J gave up 0 bases; unmatched junction bases: 9. For the CDR3, the DNA is TGCAGTGCTAACCCGCGGGGGACCCTCTCCTACAATGAGCAGTTCTTC. Protein sequence: CSANPRGTLSYNEQFF.

This clonotype was counted at least ten times. The CDR3 loop reads CASSGRSSYEQYF. In nucleotides, the CDR3 is TGTGCCAGCTCGGGACGGTCAAGCTACGAGCAGTACTTC. V usage is TRBV18 and J usage is TRBJ2-7; the D call may be TRBD1 or TRBD2 (5 bases each). This CDR3 is built from 13 residues. Trimming stripped 6 bases from V and 3 bases from J, with 12 bases between. From germline, CDR1 is KGHSH and CDR2 LQKENI.

The chain couples TRBV19 to TRBJ2-2, with TRBD2 as a possible D gene (6 bases). The CDR3 is 17 amino acids. CDR1 and CDR2 (germline): LNHDA, SQIVND (reference sequence). The ends were cut back, 4 bases at V and 5 bases at J, with 20 bases in the middle. CDR3 in amino acids: CASSTRMGEARTGELFF. CDR3 sequence (DNA): TGTGCCAGTAGTACGCGAATGGGGGAGGCTCGGACCGGGGAGCTGTTTTTT.

This clonotype was picked up a small number of times. V gene TRBV5-1 combines with J gene TRBJ2-7, with 7 bases fitting TRBD1. The trim removed 4 bases at V and 3 bases at J, leaving 7 bases unmatched. The CDR3 runs 14 residues. CDR1 is SGHRS, CDR2 YFSETQ, per germline. CDR3 amino acids: CASSPSGQIYEQYF. CDR3 sequence (DNA): TGCGCCAGCAGCCCATCGGGACAGATCTACGAGCAGTACTTC.

This clonotype was seen ten or more times. The rearrangement links TRBV4-1 to TRBJ1-1, with a weak D call TRBD1 (6 bases). Germline V gene sequence: CDR1 MGHRA, CDR2 YSYEKL. CDR3 length equals 15 residues. V lost 0 bases to trimming and J lost 4 bases, with 12 bases between them. DNA for the CDR3: TGCGCCAGCAGCCAAGAAATAGGGGGGGGCACTGAAGCTTTCTTT. Amino acids: CASSQEIGGGTEAFF.

This clonotype was seen repeatedly, ten times or more. The chain couples TRBV7-6 to TRBJ2-3; D unresolved. Germline CDR1 reads SGHVS; CDR2 reads FNYEAQ. CDR3 length: 14 amino acids. V shed 5 bases and J shed 1 base, with 10 bases lying between them. The CDR3 sequence is CASSRLDGTDTQYF. The CDR3 DNA is TGTGCCAGCAGCCGACTCGACGGCACAGATACGCAGTATTTT.

This clonotype was found a few times. The chain has TRBV15 and TRBJ1-1, with 7 bases that match TRBD1. This CDR3 has 15 amino acids. V lost 11 bases to trimming and J lost 0 bases; unmatched junction nucleotides: 12. Germline lookup yields CDR1 LNHNV and CDR2 YYDKDF (reference sequence). CDR3 DNA: TGTGCCGCCAAGAGGGGGCCGGAGGTGAACACTGAAGCTTTCTTT. Translated: CAAKRGPEVNTEAFF. The full variable domain, its missing parts supplied by reference TRBV15 and TRBJ1-1, is DAMVIQNPRYQVTQFGKPVTLSCSQTLNHNVMYWYQQKSSQAPKLLFHYYDKDFNNEADTPDNFQSRRPNTSFCFLDIRSPGLGDTAMYLCAAKRGPEVNTEAFFGQGTRLTVV.

This clonotype has at least ten counts. The J gene is TRBJ1-2, the V gene TRBV27, with TRBD1 as a possible D gene (6 bases). V was pared by 5 bases and J by 4 bases, with 20 bases between. Germline V gene sequence: CDR1 MNHEY, CDR2 SMNVEV (reference sequence). The CDR3 has 16 residues. CDR3 nucleotides: TGTGCCAGCAGTATCGCCTCCCCTCCAGGGGCCTATGGCTACACCTTC. It translates to CASSIASPPGAYGYTF.

This clonotype has a handful of counts. This chain joins TRBV6-6 and TRBJ2-2; 8 bases are shared with TRBD2. The J segment lost 1 base and the V segment lost 2 bases, leaving 3 bases of the junction unmatched. CDR3 length: 16 residues. Germline CDR1 and CDR2: MNHNY and SVGAGI (reference sequence). CDR3 residues: CASSYLLAGNTGELFF. Written as DNA, the CDR3 is TGTGCCAGCAGTTACCTCCTAGCGGGGAACACCGGGGAGCTGTTTTTT.

This clonotype was counted many times. The chain combines TRBV6-1 with TRBJ2-3; maybe TRBD1 (6 bases). Trimming took 2 bases from V and 4 from J, leaving 10 bases between them. The CDR3 extends over 14 amino acids. Looked up from germline, CDR1 is MNHNS and CDR2 is SASEGT. The CDR3 loop reads CASSERTAPDTQYF. The DNA for the CDR3 is TGTGCCAGCAGTGAACGGACAGCTCCAGATACGCAGTATTTT.

This clonotype came up a few times. This sequence joins TRBV20-1 and TRBJ2-7; D may be TRBD2 (6 bases). Germline-derived CDR1 and CDR2 are DFQATT and SNEGSKA (reference sequence). Trimming removed 1 base from V and 0 bases from J, with 7 bases in between. The CDR3 covers 13 residues. CDR3 in amino acids: CSARGRDSYEQYF. DNA for the CDR3: TGCAGTGCTAGAGGGCGGGACTCCTACGAGCAGTACTTC.

This clonotype was observed many times. This chain uses TRBV5-1 with TRBJ2-7, with TRBD2 as a possible D gene (6 bases). Germline CDR1 and CDR2: SGHRS and YFSETQ. V was clipped by 4 bases and J by 5 bases, with 10 bases between them. The CDR3 length is 12 residues. CDR3 region: CASSGAGNEQYF. The CDR3 DNA is TGCGCCAGCAGCGGGGCGGGGAACGAGCAGTACTTC. Drawing the rest from reference TRBV5-1 and TRBJ2-7, the complete variable domain is KAGVTQTPRYLIKTRGQQVTLSCSPISGHRSVSWYQQTPGQGLQFLFEYFSETQRNKGNFPGRFSGRQFSNSRSEMNVSTLELGDSALYLCASSGAGNEQYFGPGTRLTVT.

The sample holds many counts of this clonotype. The V and J genes are TRBV11-3 and TRBJ2-1; tentative D call: TRBD2 (5 bases). This CDR3 comprises 16 residues. Germline assignment: CDR1 SGHNT and CDR2 YENEEA. V lost 4 bases to trimming and J lost 5 bases, with 18 bases between them. The CDR3 sequence is CASSSLGAESNNEQFF. The CDR3 nucleotides read TGTGCCAGCAGCTCACTCGGAGCGGAAAGTAACAATGAGCAGTTCTTC.

This clonotype was seen only a few times. This CDR3 is CASSYPNTEYTEAFF. CDR3 in DNA: TGTGCCAGCAGTTACCCAAATACAGAATACACTGAAGCTTTCTTT. The V gene is TRBV5-6, the J gene TRBJ1-1, with no clear D. The CDR3 extends over 15 amino acids. The V end was cut by 5 bases, the J end by 3 bases, with 17 bases between. The germline V gene encodes CDR1 SGHDT and CDR2 YYEEEE.

Many counts were recorded for this clonotype. The chain links TRBV7-9 to TRBJ1-1; no clear D gene. Germline CDR1 is SEHNR and CDR2 is FQNEAQ (reference sequence). This CDR3 spans 17 amino acids. V lost 2 bases and J lost 0, with 16 bases in between. This chain's CDR3 is CASSLSAGARMNTEAFF. DNA of the CDR3: TGTGCCAGCAGCTTATCTGCGGGAGCCCGTATGAACACTGAAGCTTTCTTT. The variable domain in full, completed from reference TRBV7-9 and TRBJ1-1, reads DTGVSQNPRHKITKRGQNVTFRCDPISEHNRLYWYRQTLGQGPEFLTYFQNEAQLEKSRLLSDRFSAERPKGSFSTLEIQRTEQGDSAMYLCASSLSAGARMNTEAFFGQGTRLTVV.

This clonotype was seen repeatedly, ten times or more. The chain has TRBV5-1 and TRBJ1-1; the match to TRBD1 covers 7 bases. CDR1 and CDR2 (germline): SGHRS, YFSETQ. Trimming removed 4 bases from V and 0 bases from J; junction bases left unmatched: 6. This CDR3 comprises 15 residues. The CDR3, as DNA: TGCGCCAGCAGCCCGACAGGGACAATGAACACTGAAGCTTTCTTT. Its translation is CASSPTGTMNTEAFF.

This clonotype was detected many times. CDR3 residues: CSARGEDRETEAFF. The DNA for the CDR3 is TGCAGTGCTAGAGGGGAGGACAGAGAAACTGAAGCTTTCTTT. The chain carries TRBV20-1 and TRBJ1-1; D may be TRBD1 (6 bases). There are 14 residues in the CDR3. Trimming stripped 1 base from V and 5 bases from J, with 14 bases between. Germline V gene lookup returns CDR1 DFQATT and CDR2 SNEGSKA (reference sequence).

This clonotype was counted ten times or more. The rearrangement links TRBV20-1 to TRBJ2-7; 7 bases are a match to TRBD1. V lost 5 bases, J lost 2 bases, and 6 bases stayed unmatched. Germline values: CDR1 DFQATT, CDR2 SNEGSKA (reference sequence). The CDR3 sequence is 13 residues long. CDR3 DNA sequence: TGCAGTGCTCTGACAGGGAGCGCCTACGAGCAGTACTTC. Its translation is CSALTGSAYEQYF.

This clonotype was picked up many times. The chain uses TRBV11-2 and TRBJ2-7; D uncertain. CDR1 and CDR2 (germline): SGHAT, FQNNGV. Trimming stripped 5 bases from V and 7 bases from J, with 12 bases between. This CDR3 is 12 amino acids long. CDR3 region: CASSPAGLEQYF. CDR3 DNA: TGTGCCAGCAGCCCGGCAGGTCTTGAGCAGTACTTC.

This clonotype showed up just a few times. This chain connects TRBV20-1 to TRBJ2-2, with 7 positions matching TRBD1. The CDR3 runs 17 residues. In germline, CDR1 is DFQATT, CDR2 SNEGSKA (reference sequence). After removal of 0 bases from V and 2 bases from J, the junction contained 9 bases not matched to a gene. The CDR3 bases are TGCAGTGCTAGAGATTTGACGACAGGGACCAACACCGGGGAGCTGTTTTTT. Its translation is CSARDLTTGTNTGELFF.

This clonotype was counted ten times or more. CDR3 sequence (DNA): TGTGCCAGCAGTCCCGATCAGGGAAGGTGGCCTCCACAGGAGTGGCGGAACACTGAAGCTTTCTTT. Residues: CASSPDQGRWPPQEWRNTEAFF. J is TRBJ1-1 and V is TRBV28; D possibly corresponds to TRBD1 (5 bases). The CDR3 consists of 22 residues. Germline V lookup: CDR1 MDHEN, CDR2 SYDVKM. Trimming took off 5 bases at V and 1 base at J, with 35 bases between the two ends.

This clonotype was recorded at least ten times. CDR3 sequence (DNA): TGTGCCAGCAGCTTCGGGGGGCCCAACACCGGGGAGCTGTTTTTT. This codes for CASSFGGPNTGELFF. The chain joins TRBV7-6 to TRBJ2-2; D perhaps matches TRBD2 (7 bases). V was pared by 3 bases and J by 2 bases, with 10 bases between. This CDR3 has 15 amino acids. Germline CDR1 is SGHVS and CDR2 is FNYEAQ.

Comments on this clonotype: Because the CDR3's place on the DNA is in doubt, the DNA is left out and the CDR3 is given as listed by TCRdb. The rearrangement links TRBV10-2 to TRBJ1-2; the D call of TRBD1 is as the table states it, not checked on the DNA. The CDR3 spans 21 amino acids, including both terminal residues. From germline, CDR1 is WSHSY and CDR2 SAAADI. CDR3 protein: CASRKDWDEQFFGPGTYGYTF.

This clonotype was observed at least ten times. The chain couples TRBV2 to TRBJ2-3, with D maybe TRBD2 (6 bases). Between the trimmed V and J ends, which lost 8 bases and 2 bases, there was a span of 14 bases. The CDR3 is 14 amino acids. Per germline, CDR1 SNHLY and CDR2 FYNNEI. CDR3 amino acids: CASGPLASTDTQYF. For the CDR3, the DNA is TGTGCCAGCGGACCACTAGCTTCCACAGATACGCAGTATTTT.

This clonotype was counted many times. V gene TRBV5-1 combines with J gene TRBJ2-3; D may be TRBD2 (6 bases). From germline, CDR1 is SGHRS and CDR2 YFSETQ. This CDR3 is built from 18 residues. Trimming cost V 4 bases and J 0 bases, with 21 bases left between them. For the CDR3, the DNA is TGCGCCAGCAGCGACACCGAAGCGGGTTCCGCAAGCACAGATACGCAGTATTTT. This encodes CASSDTEAGSASTDTQYF.

Details on this clonotype: A read error is possible here, since a much larger clone lies one base away. V is TRBV6-2 or TRBV6-3 and J is TRBJ2-7; D is unclear. Per the germline V gene, CDR1 is MNHEY and CDR2 is SVGEGT. The CDR3 runs to 15 residues. With 0 bases removed from V and 4 bases from J, the gap between germline ends came to 13 bases. CDR3 in amino acids: CASSYSNAGEYEQYF. In DNA form, the CDR3 reads TGTGCCAGCAGTTACTCGAACGCAGGAGAGTACGAGCAGTACTTC.

In this sample, this clonotype turned up many times. The J gene is TRBJ2-1, the V gene TRBV2, with D perhaps TRBD2 (6 bases). CDR1 is SNHLY, CDR2 FYNNEI, per germline. V was trimmed by 1 base and J by 9 bases, leaving 10 bases between them. The CDR3 spans 13 residues. The CDR3 nucleotides read TGTGCCAGCAGTGAAGGACTAGGCCTTGAGCAGTTCTTC. This sequence encodes CASSEGLGLEQFF.

This clonotype was seen ten or more times. The V call is TRBV5-4, the J call TRBJ1-2; TRBD1 agrees at 8 bases. The CDR3 runs to 15 residues. The germline CDR1 and CDR2 sequences are SGHNT and YYREEE (reference sequence). Trimming took 0 bases from V and 2 from J; bases not matched to a gene: 3. Here the CDR3 DNA reads TGTGCCAGCAGCTTGGGACAGGGGTGGAACTATGGCTACACCTTC. It encodes CASSLGQGWNYGYTF.

This clonotype has ten or more counts. The gene calls are TRBV7-9 and TRBJ1-5, with TRBD1 as a possible D gene (6 bases). Looked up from germline, CDR1 is SEHNR and CDR2 is FQNEAQ (reference sequence). There are 15 residues in the CDR3. With 5 bases removed from V and 5 bases from J, the gap between germline ends came to 16 bases. The CDR3 loop is CASSPLAGAHQPQHF. In nucleotides, the CDR3 is TGTGCCAGCAGCCCCCTTGCGGGGGCTCATCAGCCCCAGCATTTT.

In the case of this clonotype: One base away lies a much larger clone, so this may be a sequencing read error. The rearrangement links TRBV9 to TRBJ2-7, with D perhaps TRBD2 (5 bases). There are 14 residues in the CDR3. V dropped 4 bases and J dropped 1 base, with 12 bases sitting between them. CDR1 and CDR2 from the germline V gene are SGDLS and YYNGEE. The CDR3 sequence: CASSLSPGSYEQYF. In DNA form, the CDR3 reads TGTGCCAGCAGCCTATCCCCGGGGTCCTACGAGCAGTACTTC.